A single sample gave rise to the 5 T cell receptor beta chains below, sequenced in a study of T cells in Graves' hyperthyroidism and ophthalmopathy. RNA transcripts served as the template for amplifying TCR beta CDR3 regions. First-round RT-PCR targeting the TCR CDR3 was performed with the HTBI primer set. A single record per CDR3 protein comes from TCRdb applying MiXCR to the multiplex PCR reads. The sample comprises hundreds of thousands of distinct CDR3 sequences, 15% to 17% of which are singletons, and around a quarter rests with the top ten. The sequenced sample consisted of blood. Every receptor here comes from a woman younger than 35 with Graves' hyperthyroidism that later progressed to Graves' ophthalmopathy.

This chain joins TRBV6-1 and TRBJ2-1, with D maybe TRBD2 (6 bases). Trimming left V 6 bases short and J 10 bases short, with 19 bases between. CDR1 and CDR2 (germline): MNHNS, SASEGT. The CDR3 consists of 14 residues. The CDR3 loop is CASSPREPTREQFF. CDR3 in DNA: TGTGCCAGCAGCCCCCGGGAGCCTACGCGGGAGCAGTTCTTC.

The table lists this clonotype with many counts. Written as DNA, the CDR3 is TGTGCCAGCAGCTTAGCGGGACTAGCGGGATTAAGCTCCTACAATGAGCAGTTCTTC. As protein: CASSLAGLAGLSSYNEQFF. The genes are TRBV7-9 and TRBJ2-1, with 13 nucleotides matching TRBD2. The length of the CDR3 is 19 residues. CDR1 and CDR2 from the germline V gene are SEHNR and FQNEAQ (reference sequence). Germline trimming cut 0 bases from V and 0 bases from J; bases unmatched to any gene: 5.

This clonotype turned up a few times. The chain has TRBV7-9 and TRBJ2-7; TRBD2 aligns across 11 bases. CDR3 length: 14 residues. The germline CDR1 and CDR2 sequences are SEHNR and FQNEAQ (reference sequence). Unmatched junction bases numbered 10, after V lost 8 bases and J lost 7 bases. The CDR3 DNA reads as TGTGCCAGCCGAGATACTAGCGGGAGAGGTGAGCAGTACTTC. It specifies CASRDTSGRGEQYF.

For this clonotype: This may be a read error: a much more frequent sequence differs by one nucleotide. This chain joins TRBV7-9 and TRBJ2-7; D is uncertain. Trimming removed 8 bases at V and 2 bases at J, with 16 bases between. This CDR3 has 14 residues. Germline V lookup: CDR1 SEHNR, CDR2 FQNEAQ (reference sequence). The CDR3 coding sequence is TGTGCCAGCGGCTCAAGCCTAGGTCCCTACGAGCAGTACTTC. This translates into CASGSSLGPYEQYF. Combining the CDR3 with reference TRBV7-9 and TRBJ2-7 gives the whole variable domain DTGVSQNPRHKITKRGQNVTFRCDPISEHNRLYWYRQTLGQGPEFLTYFQNEAQLEKSRLLSDRFSAERPKGSFSTLEIQRTEQGDSAMYLCASGSSLGPYEQYFGPGTRLTVT.

This clonotype was recorded at least ten times. The chain has TRBV6-1 and TRBJ1-4; 8 nucleotides match TRBD1. CDR1 and CDR2 (germline): MNHNS, SASEGT. Trimming removed 5 bases from V and 4 bases from J; junction bases left unmatched: 6. The CDR3 is 15 amino acids. CDR3 coding DNA: TGTGCCAGCAGTTCCGGGGACAGGAGTAATGAAAAACTGTTTTTT. Translation: CASSSGDRSNEKLFF.